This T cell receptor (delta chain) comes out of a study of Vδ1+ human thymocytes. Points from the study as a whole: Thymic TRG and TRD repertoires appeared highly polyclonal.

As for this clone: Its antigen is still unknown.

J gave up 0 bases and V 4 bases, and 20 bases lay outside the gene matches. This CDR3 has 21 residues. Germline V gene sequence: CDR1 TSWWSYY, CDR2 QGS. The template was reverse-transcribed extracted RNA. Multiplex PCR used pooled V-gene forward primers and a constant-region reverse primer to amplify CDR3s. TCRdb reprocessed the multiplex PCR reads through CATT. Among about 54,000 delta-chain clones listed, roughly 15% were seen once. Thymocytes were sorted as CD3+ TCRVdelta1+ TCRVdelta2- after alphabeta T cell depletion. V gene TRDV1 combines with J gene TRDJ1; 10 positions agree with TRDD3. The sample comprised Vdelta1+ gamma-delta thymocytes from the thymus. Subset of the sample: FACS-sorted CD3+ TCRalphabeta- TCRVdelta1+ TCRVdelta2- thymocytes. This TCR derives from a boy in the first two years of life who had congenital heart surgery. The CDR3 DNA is TGTGCTCTTGGGGGGGCCTTCCTGCAACTGGGGGATTCTCCGTACACCGATAAACTCATCTTT. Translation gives CALGGAFLQLGDSPYTDKLIF.